This T cell receptor beta chain was captured in a study of early T cells in non-severe SARS-CoV-2 infection. Researchers attached unique molecular identifiers to individual cDNA molecules. MiXCR, run by TCRdb on the 5' RACE reads, gives a single entry per CDR3 protein. The data hold roughly 56,000 distinct CDR3 sequences, with roughly 12% observed a single time. With 0 bases removed from V and 2 bases from J, the gap between germline ends came to 11 bases. Germline V gene lookup returns CDR1 SGDLS and CDR2 YYNGEE. This CDR3 has 15 residues. The sequencing sample was made of whole blood. The genes are TRBV9 and TRBJ1-2; perhaps TRBD1 as D (6 bases). This TCR was sampled from an adult who was a healthcare worker with PCR-confirmed SARS-CoV-2 infection or an uninfected control (not recorded which). The CDR3 DNA reads as TGTGCCAGCAGCGTAGGGGGGGCTACGAACTATGGCTACACCTTC. Amino acids: CASSVGGATNYGYTF.